This entry concerns a single T cell receptor (beta chain). Its antigen is not identified. This specimen comes from a study of T cell responses to AZD1222 COVID-19 vaccine. TCRdb's copy holds only in-frame clones and misses some; the assay was immunoSEQ multiplex PCR. The sample lists 110,000 or so clones, around 83% occurring once. Germline CDR1 is SEHNR and CDR2 is FQNEAQ (reference sequence). Trimming stripped 5 bases from V and 14 bases from J, with 15 bases between. The CDR3 has 12 residues. Study-wide results and caveats: Spike-specific TCR breadth and depth rose after two AZD1222 doses.

The chain has TRBV7-9 and TRBJ1-4, with D possibly matching TRBD1 (6 bases). The sequenced sample was peripheral blood, obtained 28 days after the second AZD1222 dose. This TCR was sampled from an adult who received the AZD1222 COVID-19 vaccine. DNA for the CDR3: TGTGCCAGCAGCCGAGGGGGGATAGATCTGTTTTTT. Its protein is CASSRGGIDLFF. Variable domain in full (rest from reference TRBV7-9 and TRBJ1-4): DTGVSQNPRHKITKRGQNVTFRCDPISEHNRLYWYRQTLGQGPEFLTYFQNEAQLEKSRLLSDRFSAERPKGSFSTLEIQRTEQGDSAMYLCASSRGGIDLFFGSGTQLSVL.